This T cell receptor (beta chain) was documented in a study of blood T cell repertoires in COVID-19 (TCRdb year 2020). General notes on the study: Collaborator samples came from the United States, Italy and Spain and covered acute and convalescent phases of COVID-19. The material from the prospective study consisted of cDNA or gDNA derived from T cells, B-cell-depleted T cells, or PBMCs. Deeply sampled blood TCRbeta repertoires from subjects exposed to, actively infected with, or recovered from COVID-19 were included in the dataset. The repertoires were released in a freely available public database intended as a resource for research on the immune response to SARS-CoV-2. The samples were drawn from the first 160 participants of the ongoing ImmuneRACE study and from 1,254 subjects provided by 6 global collaborators. The sample metadata nearly always contained a de-identified subject ID, COVID-19 status, age in years and sex. Where available, HLA class I and class II types were taken from metadata supplied by the sample provider and were not determined by assay-based typing.

Results and caveats for the whole study, not just this receptor: The quantity of clinical and demographic metadata differed by source and by participant and was supplied without curation.

From the cysteine through the phenylalanine, the CDR3 covers 14 amino acids. Just CDR3 DNA is preserved here, 42 bases in frame from base 1. Between the V and J ends, shortened by 0 bases and 0 bases respectively, the junction contains 6 bases. CDR1 and CDR2, looked up from the germline V gene, are SGHDT and YYEEEE. Participants in the prospective study were aged about 18 to 100 years, lived in more than 20 United States geographic areas, and enrolled through a virtual design. In the prospective study, cohorts were assigned on the basis of participant-reported clinical history obtained from a screening survey and a study questionnaire. In the prospective study, whole blood, serum and a nasopharyngeal or oropharyngeal swab were collected from each participant by mobile phlebotomists. Additional blood draws and questionnaires over an approximately two-month period could optionally be provided by prospective study participants. Prospective study blood samples were shipped either frozen or at room temperature before DNA extraction.

TCRbeta CDR3 regions were amplified from genomic DNA by means of the immunoSEQ Assay, a bias-controlled multiplex PCR. As for the original processing: The number of nucleated cells in each sample was estimated from the amplification of reference gene primers within the assay. To quantify the absolute abundance of each unique TCRbeta CDR3 rearrangement, sequence reads were collapsed and filtered. For each sample, productive Simpson clonality was calculated by taking the square root of Simpson's diversity index across productive rearrangements. The table comes from immuneACCESS by way of TCRdb, which keeps in-frame sequences with V and J called. Part of the clones is missing from these tables; in studies checked, under half for an unresolved V gene and the rest for unknown reasons. D and trimming come from the DNA, and the V and J calls and clone size come from that table. Across this sample there are approximately 200,000 clones, with approximately 80% seen only once. In total, the top ten clones hold 7.4% of the sample.

As to this clone: Its antigen is still unknown. The sample holds no much larger clone one base away, and base qualities are not on file.

This clonotype was obtained from a woman aged 40 to 50 with acute COVID-19. The chain joins TRBV5-6 to TRBJ1-2; the D segment cannot be called with confidence. The source material was PBMCs or T cells enriched from blood (not recorded which). The encoded CDR3 is CASSLDVANYGYTF. The DNA is as follows: TGTGCCAGCAGCTTGGACGTAGCTAACTATGGCTACACCTTC.